These 27 T cell receptor beta chains originate from one sample sequenced in a study of T cell responses to AZD1222 COVID-19 vaccine (dated by TCRdb to 2020 to 2023). Taken with the paper, the label for time point translates to: about 28 days (+/-7) after the second vaccine dose. According to the study, the label for this sample's treatment or condition signals: meningococcal conjugate vaccine given as trial control. To prepare the library, the immunoSEQ multiplex PCR assay was applied. TCRdb carries this immuneACCESS record with in-frame sequences only. Its versions omit some clonotypes, under half of them owing to an unresolved V gene in the studies checked, with the rest unexplained. The sample table shows about 130,000 clones, and approximately 85% are seen once. The top ten clones comprise 7.9% of the sample. This material consisted of peripheral blood, taken 28 days after the second dose of the MenACWY control vaccine. The receptor set was obtained from an adult who received the MenACWY meningococcal vaccine as a control.

The chain couples TRBV5-5 to TRBJ1-3; D unclear. The CDR3 spans 13 residues. The V end was cut by 0 bases, the J end by 6 bases, with 7 bases between. CDR1 is SGHKS and CDR2 is YYEKEE in the germline V gene (reference sequence). This chain's CDR3 is CASSLEVSNTIYF. In DNA, the CDR3 is TGTGCCAGCAGCTTGGAGGTGTCAAACACCATATATTTT. Full variable domain (rest looked up from reference TRBV5-5 and TRBJ1-3): DAGVTQSPTHLIKTRGQQVTLRCSPISGHKSVSWYQQVLGQGPQFIFQYYEKEERGRGNFPDRFSARQFPNYSSELNVNALLLGDSALYLCASSLEVSNTIYFGEGSWLTVV.

The chain links TRBV10-3 to TRBJ1-1, with D maybe TRBD1 (6 bases). V was trimmed by 4 bases and J by 5 bases, leaving 14 bases between them. CDR1 is ENHRY, CDR2 SYGVKD, per germline. The CDR3 has 14 amino acids. The CDR3 here is CAISVGTGRTEAFF. DNA of the CDR3: TGTGCCATCAGTGTTGGTACAGGGCGGACTGAAGCTTTCTTT.

This clone was counted many times. This chain connects TRBV2 to TRBJ2-1, with D tentatively TRBD1 (5 bases). Trimming stripped 1 base from V and 10 bases from J, with 11 bases between. Per germline, CDR1 SNHLY and CDR2 FYNNEI. CDR3 length: 13 amino acids. The CDR3 nucleotides are TGTGCCAGCAGTGAAGACAGGTTGAGGGAGCAGTTCTTC. This codes for CASSEDRLREQFF.

The chain combines TRBV30 with TRBJ1-1; 12 bases fit TRBD1. Unmatched junction bases numbered 12, after V lost 3 bases and J lost 1 base. The CDR3 has 18 amino acids. CDR1 and CDR2 from the germline V gene are GTSNPN and SVGIG (reference sequence). The CDR3 loop is CAWRVLGTGGSRNTEAFF. The CDR3 DNA follows: TGTGCCTGGAGGGTCCTAGGGACAGGGGGCAGTCGGAACACTGAAGCTTTCTTT.

V and J are TRBV7-2 and TRBJ2-5; 8 bases line up with TRBD2. J gave up 4 bases and V 5 bases, and 9 bases lay outside the gene matches. This CDR3 comprises 15 residues. CDR1 is SGHTA and CDR2 is FQGNSA in the germline V gene. CDR3 amino acids: CASSPERGGRETQYF. In DNA, the CDR3 is TGTGCCAGCAGCCCAGAACGGGGGGGCAGAGAGACCCAGTACTTC.

This chain joins TRBV29-1 and TRBJ1-2; tentatively, D is TRBD1 (6 bases). This CDR3 has 16 residues. Trimming left V 0 bases short and J 1 base short, with 15 bases between. Germline V lookup: CDR1 SQVTM, CDR2 ANQGSEA. DNA of the CDR3: TGCAGCGTTGAAGATGAGAGAGGACAGCTTAACTATGGCTACACCTTC. Residues: CSVEDERGQLNYGYTF.

In this sample, this clone turned up a few times. The chain recombines TRBV24-1 with TRBJ2-1; the D gene could be TRBD1 or TRBD2 (5 bases each). The CDR3 runs 16 residues. V was clipped by 4 bases and J by 8 bases, with 20 bases between them. Looked up from germline, CDR1 is KGHDR and CDR2 is SFDVKD. This CDR3 is CATSEIGADWRDEQFF. The CDR3 DNA sequence: TGTGCCACCAGTGAAATCGGGGCCGACTGGCGGGATGAGCAGTTCTTC.

CDR3 sequence (DNA): TGTGCCAGCTCATCCCGGCGGGGGGGCACAGATACGCAGTATTTT. Residues: CASSSRRGGTDTQYF. The chain couples TRBV18 to TRBJ2-3; 8 nucleotides match TRBD2. Germline V gene lookup returns CDR1 KGHSH and CDR2 LQKENI. The CDR3 loop spans 15 amino acids. V dropped 5 bases and J dropped 1; count of bases not matched to a gene: 5.

The rearrangement links TRBV6-1 to TRBJ2-1; D is uncertain. The germline V gene has CDR1 MNHNS and CDR2 SASEGT. V lost 1 base, J lost 9 bases, and 7 bases lay in between. The CDR3 has 12 amino acids. This chain's CDR3 is CASSEGSGEQFF. CDR3 sequence (DNA): TGTGCCAGCAGTGAAGGGTCGGGTGAGCAGTTCTTC.

This clone occurred many times. V gene TRBV15 combines with J gene TRBJ1-5, with 9 bases lining up with TRBD1. In germline, CDR1 is LNHNV, CDR2 YYDKDF (reference sequence). The CDR3 is made up of 14 amino acids. J was trimmed by 6 bases and V by 4 bases; bases with no gene match: 4. CDR3 in amino acids: CATSTGTGRQPQHF. In DNA form, the CDR3 reads TGTGCCACCAGCACCGGGACAGGGCGTCAGCCCCAGCATTTT.

On this clone: The sample contains more than one DNA sequence encoding this CDR3. The chain has TRBV5-1 and TRBJ2-5; TRBD2 might be the D (6 bases). Germline V lookup: CDR1 SGHRS, CDR2 YFSETQ. The CDR3 runs 13 residues. The germline V and J ends were trimmed by 2 bases and 4 bases, with 9 bases remaining between them. The CDR3 region has the DNA TGCGCCAGCAGCTTAGCCGGGAGAGAGACCCAGTACTTC. Protein: CASSLAGRETQYF.

In this sample, this clone turned up a few times. The V gene is TRBV11-3, the J gene TRBJ2-7; 8 bases are a match to TRBD2. The trim removed 8 bases at V and 3 bases at J, leaving 9 bases unmatched. The V gene's germline CDR1 is SGHNT and CDR2 YENEEA. The CDR3 extends over 14 amino acids. Here the CDR3 DNA reads TGTGCCAGCGAGTCAGAGAGCGGGAGCTACGAGCAGTACTTC. Residues: CASESESGSYEQYF.

The table lists this clone with a few counts. The V call is TRBV5-4, the J call TRBJ1-6; D unclear. Germline CDR1 SGHNT, CDR2 YYREEE (reference sequence). V gave up 0 bases and J gave up 8 bases, with 9 bases separating them. This CDR3 has 14 residues. The DNA for the CDR3 is TGTGCCAGCAGCTTGGTTCGAAAGGATTCACCCCTCCACTTT. Amino acid sequence: CASSLVRKDSPLHF.

The chain uses TRBV28 and TRBJ1-5; weak D call: TRBD1 (5 bases). Germline V gene data show CDR1 as MDHEN and CDR2 as SYDVKM. V lost 7 bases, J lost 2 bases, and 15 bases lay in between. The CDR3 length is 15 residues. The CDR3 nucleotides are TGTGCCAGCACAATCGGGGGAGCACGCAATCAGCCCCAGCATTTT. Its translation is CASTIGGARNQPQHF.

This chain links TRBV29-1 with TRBJ1-3; unclear D gene. The CDR3 runs to 11 residues. V dropped 6 bases and J dropped 4 bases, with 7 bases sitting between them. From germline, CDR1 is SQVTM and CDR2 ANQGSEA. The CDR3 reads CSVAPGNTIYF. CDR3 in DNA: TGCAGCGTCGCCCCCGGAAACACCATATATTTT.

This chain connects TRBV5-1 to TRBJ1-3, with no clear D. The CDR3 is 15 residues long. Trimming cost V 0 bases and J 3 bases, with 10 bases left between them. The germline V gene encodes CDR1 SGHRS and CDR2 YFSETQ. CDR3 sequence reads: CASSLARGGGNTIYF. The CDR3 DNA is TGCGCCAGCAGCTTGGCCCGGGGTGGTGGAAACACCATATATTTT.

This chain joins TRBV10-3 and TRBJ1-3; TRBD1 might be the D (6 bases). The CDR3 is made up of 17 amino acids. Trimming shortened V by 4 bases and J by 0 bases, and 16 bases separated the two germline ends. CDR1 and CDR2 (germline): ENHRY, SYGVKD. CDR3 sequence: CAISGDGQPNSGNTIYF. CDR3 coding DNA: TGTGCCATCAGTGGGGACGGACAGCCTAACTCTGGAAACACCATATATTTT.

The chain recombines TRBV7-9 with TRBJ1-1, with TRBD1 identical over 9 bases. The V segment lost 5 bases and the J segment 8 bases; nucleotides outside the gene matches: 6. The CDR3 contains 13 residues. Germline lookup yields CDR1 SEHNR and CDR2 FQNEAQ (reference sequence). CDR3 nucleotides: TGTGCCAGCAGCCCGACAGGGGGACTAGAAGCTTTCTTT. As protein: CASSPTGGLEAFF. Variable domain in full (rest from reference TRBV7-9 and TRBJ1-1): DTGVSQNPRHKITKRGQNVTFRCDPISEHNRLYWYRQTLGQGPEFLTYFQNEAQLEKSRLLSDRFSAERPKGSFSTLEIQRTEQGDSAMYLCASSPTGGLEAFFGQGTRLTVV.

The J gene is TRBJ1-2, the V gene TRBV6-6, with D unresolved. The CDR3 is 17 residues long. The V gene's germline CDR1 is MNHNY and CDR2 SVGAGI (reference sequence). V lost 5 bases and J 0 bases, leaving 19 bases between the germline ends. The CDR3 DNA reads TGTGCCAGCAGTCCGTTGTCAGTAGGACCTCCTAACTATGGCTACACCTTC. This gives the protein CASSPLSVGPPNYGYTF.

This clone was seen just once. The chain joins TRBV5-4 to TRBJ1-1; maybe TRBD1 (5 bases). The length of the CDR3 is 15 residues. Germline lookup yields CDR1 SGHNT and CDR2 YYREEE (reference sequence). Trimming took off 0 bases at V and 3 bases at J, with 12 bases between the two ends. The DNA for the CDR3 is TGTGCCAGCAGCTTGGAGTCGGGGCGGGACACTGAAGCTTTCTTT. Translated: CASSLESGRDTEAFF.

V usage is TRBV19 and J usage is TRBJ1-6; the D is unclear. The V end lost 2 bases, the J end lost 5 bases, and 16 bases lay between the germline ends. This CDR3 region has 17 residues. Germline values: CDR1 LNHDA, CDR2 SQIVND (reference sequence). This CDR3 reads CASSILRGRSDNSPLHF. The CDR3 DNA reads as TGTGCCAGTAGTATACTAAGAGGACGCAGTGATAATTCACCCCTCCACTTT.

CDR3 DNA: TGTGCTAGTGGTTTGTACGGACATAGCACAGATACGCAGTATTTT. Translating gives CASGLYGHSTDTQYF. The J gene is TRBJ2-3, the V gene TRBV12-5; tentative D call: TRBD1 (5 bases). V lost 2 bases, J lost 0 bases, and 9 bases lay in between. Germline V lookup: CDR1 LGHNT, CDR2 FRNRAP. The CDR3 has 15 residues.

This chain links TRBV29-1 with TRBJ1-1; 7 bases are a match to TRBD1. The J segment lost 7 bases and the V segment lost 4 bases, leaving 6 bases of the junction unmatched. The CDR3 covers 12 residues. Germline V gene lookup returns CDR1 SQVTM and CDR2 ANQGSEA. DNA of the CDR3: TGCAGCGTTGCTAGGTGGGACAGTGAAGCTTTCTTT. Its protein product is CSVARWDSEAFF.

This chain uses TRBV30 with TRBJ1-4, with 7 nucleotides matching TRBD1. Per germline, CDR1 GTSNPN and CDR2 SVGIG (reference sequence). The ends lost 3 bases at V and 5 bases at J; junction bases unmatched: 6. The length of the CDR3 is 14 residues. The CDR3 protein is CAWSRDSRNEKLFF. Written as DNA, the CDR3 is TGTGCCTGGAGCCGGGACAGTCGGAATGAAAAACTGTTTTTT.

This sequence joins TRBV5-4 and TRBJ2-5, with 8 bases aligning to TRBD1. The V and J ends lost 4 bases and 4 bases, in that order; junction bases with no gene match: 6. This CDR3 region has 14 residues. Germline lookup yields CDR1 SGHNT and CDR2 YYREEE (reference sequence). The CDR3 DNA reads TGTGCCAGCAGCCCCGGGACAGGAGGAGAGACCCAGTACTTC. Its translation: CASSPGTGGETQYF.

The chain uses TRBV30 and TRBJ1-2, with 8 positions matching TRBD1. The germline V gene encodes CDR1 GTSNPN and CDR2 SVGIG (reference sequence). This CDR3 has 10 residues. J was trimmed by 11 bases and V by 5 bases; bases with no gene match: 4. The CDR3 loop is CAWGQGRYTF. The DNA for the CDR3 is TGTGCCTGGGGACAGGGAAGGTACACCTTC.

J is TRBJ1-1 and V is TRBV7-9; D gene unclear. Germline-derived CDR1 and CDR2 are SEHNR and FQNEAQ (reference sequence). The CDR3 is 13 residues long. V was trimmed by 4 bases and J by 3 bases, leaving 9 bases between them. The CDR3 reads CASSSGQDTEAFF. CDR3 in DNA: TGTGCCAGCAGCTCGGGCCAGGACACTGAAGCTTTCTTT.